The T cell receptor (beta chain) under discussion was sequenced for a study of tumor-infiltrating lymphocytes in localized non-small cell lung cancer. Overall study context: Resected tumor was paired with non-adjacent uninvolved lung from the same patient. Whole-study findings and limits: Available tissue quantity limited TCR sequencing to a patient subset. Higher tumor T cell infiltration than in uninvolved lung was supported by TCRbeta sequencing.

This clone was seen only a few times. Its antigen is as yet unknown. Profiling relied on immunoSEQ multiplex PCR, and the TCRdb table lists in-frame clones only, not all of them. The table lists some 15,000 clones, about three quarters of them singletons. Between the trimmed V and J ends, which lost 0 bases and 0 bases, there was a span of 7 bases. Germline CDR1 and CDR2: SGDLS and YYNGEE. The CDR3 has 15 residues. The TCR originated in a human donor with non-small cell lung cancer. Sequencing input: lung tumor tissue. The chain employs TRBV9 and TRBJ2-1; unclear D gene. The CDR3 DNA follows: TGTGCCAGCAGCGTAGTCGGGTCCTCCTACAATGAGCAGTTCTTC. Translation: CASSVVGSSYNEQFF.